This T cell receptor (beta chain) was sequenced for a study of CD8 T cells in ankylosing spondylitis. Study-wide results and limits: In ankylosing spondylitis blood, a motif of roughly eight highly homologous TCR beta variants appeared characteristic. Earlier studies detected some motif variants in reactive arthritis synovial fluid and blood. CD8+ by phenotype, disease-linked clones were relatively rare in peripheral blood. Clones linked to disease were reported to show significant enrichment in matched ankylosing spondylitis synovial fluid.

There are 14 residues in the CDR3. V was shortened by 4 bases and J by 5 bases, with 12 bases between the two germline ends. From germline, CDR1 is SEHNR and CDR2 FQNEAQ (reference sequence). A word on this clonotype: Its antigen is still unknown.

Making use of molecular barcodes, quantitative 5'-RACE generated TCR beta libraries. TCRdb ran MiXCR on the 5' RACE reads and lists one entry per CDR3 protein. The table has over 450,000 distinct CDR3 sequences, about an eighth seen once. This receptor was obtained from a male donor with ankylosing spondylitis. The rearrangement joins TRBV7-9 to TRBJ2-1, with a weak D call TRBD2 (6 bases). Sequencing was carried out using blood, either unsorted or a sorted T cell fraction (not recorded which). The CDR3 protein is CASSYTGSNNEQFF. CDR3 DNA: TGTGCCAGCAGCTACACCGGGAGCAACAATGAGCAGTTCTTC.